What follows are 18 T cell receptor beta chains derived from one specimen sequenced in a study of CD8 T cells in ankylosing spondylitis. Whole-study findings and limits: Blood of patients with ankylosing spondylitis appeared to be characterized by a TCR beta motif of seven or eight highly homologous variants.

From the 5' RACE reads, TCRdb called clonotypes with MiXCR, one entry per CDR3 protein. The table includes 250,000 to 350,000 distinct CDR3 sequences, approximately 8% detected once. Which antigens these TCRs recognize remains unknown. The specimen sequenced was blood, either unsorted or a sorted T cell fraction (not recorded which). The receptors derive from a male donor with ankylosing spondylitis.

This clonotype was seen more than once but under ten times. DNA for the CDR3: TGTGCCAGCAGTTTAAGGACAGGGAGCTCCTACAATGAGCAGTTCTTC. Amino acid sequence: CASSLRTGSSYNEQFF. J is TRBJ2-1 and V is TRBV28, with 8 bases fitting TRBD1. V gave up 2 bases and J gave up 0 bases; unmatched junction bases: 3. Looked up from germline, CDR1 is MDHEN and CDR2 is SYDVKM. The CDR3 length is 16 residues.

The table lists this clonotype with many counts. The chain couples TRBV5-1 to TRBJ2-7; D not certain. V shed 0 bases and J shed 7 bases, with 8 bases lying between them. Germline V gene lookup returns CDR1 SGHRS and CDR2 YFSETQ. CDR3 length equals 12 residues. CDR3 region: CASSLDTFEQYF. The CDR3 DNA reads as TGCGCCAGCAGCTTGGACACTTTTGAGCAGTACTTC.

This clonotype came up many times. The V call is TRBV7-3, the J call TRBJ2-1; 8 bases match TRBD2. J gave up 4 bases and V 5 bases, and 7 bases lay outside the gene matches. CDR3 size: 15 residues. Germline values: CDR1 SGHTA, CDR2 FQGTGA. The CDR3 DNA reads TGTGCCAGCAGCGTTAGCGGGACCCGATACAATGAGCAGTTCTTC. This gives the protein CASSVSGTRYNEQFF.

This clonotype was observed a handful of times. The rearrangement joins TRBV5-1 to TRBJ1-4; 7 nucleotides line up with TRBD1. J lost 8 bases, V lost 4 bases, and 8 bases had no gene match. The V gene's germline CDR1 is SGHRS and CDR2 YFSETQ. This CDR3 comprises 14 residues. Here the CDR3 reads CASSATGSAEKLFF. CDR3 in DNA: TGCGCCAGCAGCGCGACAGGGTCGGCGGAAAAACTGTTTTTT.

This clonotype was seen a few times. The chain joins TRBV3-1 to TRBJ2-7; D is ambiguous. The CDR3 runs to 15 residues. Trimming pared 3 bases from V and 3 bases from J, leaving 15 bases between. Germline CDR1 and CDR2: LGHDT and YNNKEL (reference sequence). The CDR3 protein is CASSQPARIGYEQYF. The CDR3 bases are TGTGCCAGCAGCCAGCCCGCCCGGATTGGCTACGAGCAGTACTTC.

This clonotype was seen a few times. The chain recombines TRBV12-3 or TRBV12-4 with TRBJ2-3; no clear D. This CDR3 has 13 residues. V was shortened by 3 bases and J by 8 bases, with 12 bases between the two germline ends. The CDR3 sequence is CASSFPERGTQYF. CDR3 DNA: TGTGCCAGCAGTTTCCCGGAAAGAGGTACGCAGTATTTT.

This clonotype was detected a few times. The CDR3 here is CSAPLLAAGPLSYEQYF. The CDR3 nucleotides are TGCAGTGCCCCCCTCCTAGCGGCCGGCCCCCTTTCCTACGAGCAGTACTTC. The V call is TRBV20-1, the J call TRBJ2-7; 7 bases fit TRBD2. Germline CDR1 is DFQATT and CDR2 is SNEGSKA (reference sequence). J lost 1 base, V lost 6 bases, and 18 bases had no gene match. The CDR3 runs 17 residues.

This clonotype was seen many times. CDR3 residues: CASSLVGSEQFF. In DNA, the CDR3 is TGTGCCAGCAGTTTAGTCGGGAGTGAGCAGTTCTTC. The V call is TRBV12-3 or TRBV12-4, the J call TRBJ2-1; D is possibly TRBD2 (6 bases). This CDR3 comprises 12 residues. Between the trimmed V and J ends, which lost 1 base and 9 bases, there was a span of 7 bases.

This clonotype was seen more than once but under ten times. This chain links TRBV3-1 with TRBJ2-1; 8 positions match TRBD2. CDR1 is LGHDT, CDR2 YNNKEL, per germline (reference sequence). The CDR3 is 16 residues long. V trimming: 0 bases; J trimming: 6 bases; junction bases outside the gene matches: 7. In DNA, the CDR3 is TGTGCCAGCAGCCAAGATAGGCTAGCGGGCCCCAATGAGCAGTTCTTC. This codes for CASSQDRLAGPNEQFF.

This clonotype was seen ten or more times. The CDR3 nucleotides are TGTGCCAGCAGCTTAGGGGTGTTCAATGAGCAGTTCTTC. Residues: CASSLGVFNEQFF. This chain connects TRBV7-2 to TRBJ2-1; D unclear. CDR3 length: 13 amino acids. Per germline, CDR1 SGHTA and CDR2 FQGNSA. Trimming shortened V by 1 base and J by 6 bases, and 7 bases separated the two germline ends.

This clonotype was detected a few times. The CDR3, as DNA: TGCAGTGCTCGTGGGACTAGCGGAAGATACGAGCAGTACTTC. Protein: CSARGTSGRYEQYF. The V and J genes are TRBV20-1 and TRBJ2-7; TRBD2 matches at 11 bases. The CDR3 has 14 amino acids. Germline V gives CDR1 DFQATT, CDR2 SNEGSKA (reference sequence). The V and J ends lost 5 bases and 4 bases, in that order; junction bases with no gene match: 7.

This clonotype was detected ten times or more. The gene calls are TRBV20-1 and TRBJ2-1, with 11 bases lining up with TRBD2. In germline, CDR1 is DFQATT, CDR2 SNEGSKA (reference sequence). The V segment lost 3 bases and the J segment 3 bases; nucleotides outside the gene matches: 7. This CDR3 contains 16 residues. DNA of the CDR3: TGCAGTGCTAGCGGTAGCGGGAGGGCAGTCTACAATGAGCAGTTCTTC. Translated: CSASGSGRAVYNEQFF.

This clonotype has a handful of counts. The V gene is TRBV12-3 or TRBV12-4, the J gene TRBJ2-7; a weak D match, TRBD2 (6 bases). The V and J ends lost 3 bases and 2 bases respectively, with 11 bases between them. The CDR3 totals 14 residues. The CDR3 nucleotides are TGTGCCAGCAGTTTTGCGGGGCCCCCCTACGAGCAGTACTTC. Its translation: CASSFAGPPYEQYF.

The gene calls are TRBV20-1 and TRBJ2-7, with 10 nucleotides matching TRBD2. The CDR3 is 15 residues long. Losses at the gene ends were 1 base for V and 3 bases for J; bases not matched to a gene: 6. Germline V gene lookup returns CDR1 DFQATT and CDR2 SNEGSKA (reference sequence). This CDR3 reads CSARASLAGVYEQYF. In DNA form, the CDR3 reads TGCAGTGCTAGAGCTTCGCTAGCGGGAGTCTACGAGCAGTACTTC.

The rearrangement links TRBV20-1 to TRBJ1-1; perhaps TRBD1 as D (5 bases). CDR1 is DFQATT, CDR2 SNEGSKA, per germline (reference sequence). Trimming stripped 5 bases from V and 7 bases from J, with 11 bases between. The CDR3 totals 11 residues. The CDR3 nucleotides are TGCAGTGCTGCCAGGGTTATTGAAGCTTTCTTT. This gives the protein CSAARVIEAFF.

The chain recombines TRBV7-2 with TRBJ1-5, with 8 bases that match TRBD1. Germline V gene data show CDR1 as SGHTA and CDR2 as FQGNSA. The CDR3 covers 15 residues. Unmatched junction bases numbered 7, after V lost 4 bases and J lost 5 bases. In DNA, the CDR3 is TGTGCCAGCAGCTCGACAGGGGCGAGCTATCAGCCCCAGCATTTT. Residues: CASSSTGASYQPQHF.

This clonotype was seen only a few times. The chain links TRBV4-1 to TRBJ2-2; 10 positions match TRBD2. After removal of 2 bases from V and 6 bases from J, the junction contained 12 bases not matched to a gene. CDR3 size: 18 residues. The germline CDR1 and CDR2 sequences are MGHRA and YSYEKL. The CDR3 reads CASSQRRTSGRAPGELFF. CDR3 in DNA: TGCGCCAGCAGCCAACGGCGCACGAGCGGGAGGGCCCCCGGGGAGCTGTTTTTT.

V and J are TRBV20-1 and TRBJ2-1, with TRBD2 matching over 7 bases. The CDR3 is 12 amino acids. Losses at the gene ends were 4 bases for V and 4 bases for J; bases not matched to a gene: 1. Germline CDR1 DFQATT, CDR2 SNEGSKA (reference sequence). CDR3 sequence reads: CSATSGYNEQFF. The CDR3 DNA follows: TGCAGTGCTACTAGCGGATACAATGAGCAGTTCTTC.